A single sample is the source of the 21 T cell receptor beta chains below, sequenced in a study of TIL therapy for anti-PD-1-resistant metastatic lung cancer. Described time point: pre-treatment sample, taken before nivolumab and TIL therapy. Most excised metastases sampled were pleural nodules or supraclavicular lymph nodes. The immunoSEQ assay was v3. Measured with immunoSEQ multiplex PCR; TCRdb has only the in-frame clones, and not every one. Here the sample spans around 6,700 clones, 62% being singletons. The specimen was tumor tissue, collected at baseline. Receptors were obtained from a person aged 25-79 years with non-small cell lung cancer.

This clone occurred a few times. The CDR3 here is CASSHHRTYHTGELFF. DNA for the CDR3: TGCGCCAGCAGCCATCATAGGACATATCACACCGGGGAGCTGTTTTTT. V usage is TRBV4-1 and J usage is TRBJ2-2; TRBD1 might be the D (5 bases). V was pared by 3 bases and J by 3 bases, with 14 bases between. In germline, CDR1 is MGHRA, CDR2 YSYEKL. This CDR3 comprises 16 residues.

This chain links TRBV12-3 or TRBV12-4 with TRBJ2-7; D gene ambiguous. Trimming removed 2 bases from V and 5 bases from J, with 7 bases in between. The CDR3 has 12 residues. The CDR3 DNA sequence: TGTGCCAGCAGTTTATCGATCAACGAGCAGTACTTC. It codes for CASSLSINEQYF.

The gene calls are TRBV19 and TRBJ1-5, with 8 positions matching TRBD1. Germline loops: CDR1 LNHDA, CDR2 SQIVND (reference sequence). Trimming cost V 7 bases and J 5 bases; bases outside gene matches: 13. The CDR3 covers 16 residues. In DNA, the CDR3 is TGTGCCAGTACTGCGACCGGACAGGGACTTTATCAGCCCCAGCATTTT. Protein product: CASTATGQGLYQPQHF.

The chain couples TRBV7-2 to TRBJ2-7; 8 bases fit TRBD1. The CDR3 is 14 residues long. V lost 5 bases and J lost 2; bases outside the gene matches: 5. Germline lookup yields CDR1 SGHTA and CDR2 FQGNSA. The CDR3 region is CASSPVGQAYEQYF. As DNA, the CDR3 is TGTGCCAGCAGCCCGGTGGGACAGGCCTACGAGCAGTACTTC.

The rearrangement links TRBV6-6 to TRBJ2-1, with D uncertain. V shed 2 bases and J shed 10 bases, with 6 bases lying between them. In germline, CDR1 is MNHNY, CDR2 SVGAGI (reference sequence). The CDR3 runs to 11 residues. CDR3 amino acids: CASSYLQEQFF. CDR3 nucleotides: TGTGCCAGCAGTTACCTTCAAGAGCAGTTCTTC.

This chain joins TRBV5-1 and TRBJ2-3; D perhaps matches TRBD1 (5 bases). The germline V and J ends were trimmed by 2 bases and 3 bases, with 10 bases remaining between them. CDR3 length equals 14 residues. CDR1 SGHRS and CDR2 YFSETQ come from the germline V gene. The CDR3 sequence: CASSLGHGTDTQYF. Here the CDR3 DNA reads TGCGCCAGCAGCTTAGGACATGGGACAGATACGCAGTATTTT.

The V gene is TRBV7-2, the J gene TRBJ2-5, with 12 bases lining up with TRBD1. This CDR3 contains 16 residues. The germline V gene has CDR1 SGHTA and CDR2 FQGNSA. Trimming at V came to 5 bases and at J to 2 bases, leaving 6 bases not matched to a gene. CDR3 bases: TGTGCCAGCAGCATCGGGACAGGGGGCCATCAAGAGACCCAGTACTTC. It translates to CASSIGTGGHQETQYF.

Comments on this clone: Within the sample, other DNA sequences also encode this same CDR3. This sequence joins TRBV27 and TRBJ2-3; 9 nucleotides line up with TRBD2. The CDR3 runs 17 residues. Germline values: CDR1 MNHEY, CDR2 SMNVEV (reference sequence). V shed 3 bases and J 4 bases; nucleotides not matched to a gene: 11. CDR3 nucleotides: TGTGCCAGCAGTTTTCGAGGACGACTAGCGGACTCAGATACGCAGTATTTT. Protein sequence: CASSFRGRLADSDTQYF.

The chain uses TRBV5-6 and TRBJ2-3; 8 nucleotides agree with TRBD2. This CDR3 region has 17 residues. Germline-derived CDR1 and CDR2 are SGHDT and YYEEEE. The V segment lost 4 bases and the J segment 3 bases; nucleotides outside the gene matches: 13. The CDR3 loop reads CASSDPSGLTGTDTQYF. The CDR3 nucleotides are TGTGCCAGCAGCGATCCTAGCGGGCTAACCGGTACAGATACGCAGTATTTT.

J is TRBJ2-2 and V is TRBV5-4; TRBD1 agrees at 10 bases. Germline V gene data show CDR1 as SGHNT and CDR2 as YYREEE (reference sequence). The CDR3 spans 18 residues. The V gene end was trimmed by 4 bases and the J gene end by 3 bases; junction bases not matched to a gene: 12. CDR3 sequence reads: CASSVAETGGFHTGELFF. DNA for the CDR3: TGTGCCAGCAGCGTCGCCGAGACAGGGGGCTTTCACACCGGGGAGCTGTTTTTT. Supplemented by reference TRBV5-4 and TRBJ2-2, the full variable domain reads ETGVTQSPTHLIKTRGQQVTLRCSSQSGHNTVSWYQQALGQGPQFIFQYYREEENGRGNFPPRFSGLQFPNYSSELNVNALELDDSALYLCASSVAETGGFHTGELFFGEGSRLTVL.

CDR3 sequence (DNA): TGTGCCAGCAGTTCCCCACAGGGAGAGGGCCCAGATACGCAGTATTTT. Translating gives CASSSPQGEGPDTQYF. The V and J genes are TRBV28 and TRBJ2-3; TRBD1 is a possible D gene (6 bases). Per the germline V gene, CDR1 is MDHEN and CDR2 is SYDVKM. Trimming cost V 4 bases and J 4 bases, with 18 bases left between them. The CDR3 spans 16 residues.

The chain employs TRBV7-8 and TRBJ2-1; D might be TRBD2 (6 bases). With 5 bases removed from V and 7 bases from J, the gap between germline ends came to 12 bases. The germline V gene encodes CDR1 SGHVS and CDR2 FQNEAQ. The CDR3 is made up of 13 amino acids. This chain's CDR3 is CASSVTSPNEQFF. CDR3 DNA sequence: TGTGCCAGCAGCGTGACTAGTCCTAATGAGCAGTTCTTC.

This chain links TRBV6-2 or TRBV6-3 with TRBJ1-1; no reliable D call. V was trimmed by 4 bases and J by 5 bases, leaving 11 bases between them. The CDR3 is 13 residues long. Germline CDR1 reads MNHEY; CDR2 reads SVGEGT. CDR3 sequence: CASSFPWVTEAFF. In DNA form, the CDR3 reads TGTGCCAGCAGTTTCCCCTGGGTTACTGAAGCTTTCTTT.

This clone was detected a few times. The V gene is TRBV2, the J gene TRBJ2-1; 8 bases agree with TRBD2. CDR3 length: 14 amino acids. V lost 6 bases, J lost 4 bases, and 5 bases stayed unmatched. Per germline, CDR1 SNHLY and CDR2 FYNNEI. In DNA, the CDR3 is TGTGCCAGCAGGGGAGGACTAGCATACAATGAGCAGTTCTTC. This codes for CASRGGLAYNEQFF.

This clone was observed a few times. The gene calls are TRBV3-1 (or the pseudogene TRBV3-2) and TRBJ2-3, with 10 bases lining up with TRBD2. Germline lookup yields CDR1 LGHDT and CDR2 YNNKEL (reference sequence). The J segment lost 2 bases and the V segment lost 8 bases, leaving 7 bases of the junction unmatched. The CDR3 is 15 amino acids. The CDR3 is CASGLLAGPTDTQYF. The CDR3 nucleotides read TGTGCCAGCGGTCTACTAGCGGGGCCCACAGATACGCAGTATTTT.

By share, this clone ranks as large. This chain uses TRBV27 with TRBJ1-6; 8 nucleotides align to TRBD1. Per the germline V gene, CDR1 is MNHEY and CDR2 is SMNVEV (reference sequence). There are 13 residues in the CDR3. V shed 8 bases, J shed 6 bases, and the junction held 3 bases outside the gene matches. The CDR3 sequence is CASRDRINSPLHF. The DNA for the CDR3 is TGTGCCAGCCGGGACAGGATTAATTCACCCCTCCACTTT.

V is TRBV29-1 and J is TRBJ2-5, with D tentatively TRBD1 (6 bases). The germline V gene encodes CDR1 SQVTM and CDR2 ANQGSEA. The germline V and J ends were trimmed by 7 bases and 2 bases, with 11 bases remaining between them. This CDR3 region has 12 residues. The CDR3 bases are TGCAGCGCCCGGCAGGGGCAAGAGACCCAGTACTTC. Translation: CSARQGQETQYF.

In this sample, this clone turned up a few times. In nucleotides, the CDR3 is TGTGCCAGCAGCCAACGACAGGGGAATTCACCCCTCCACTTT. The encoded protein is CASSQRQGNSPLHF. The chain carries TRBV7-9 and TRBJ1-6; 8 bases map to TRBD1. This CDR3 spans 14 amino acids. After removal of 5 bases from V and 7 bases from J, the junction contained 4 bases not matched to a gene. Germline values: CDR1 SEHNR, CDR2 FQNEAQ (reference sequence).

The rearrangement links TRBV3-1 (or the pseudogene TRBV3-2) to TRBJ1-2, with D uncertain. This CDR3 is 15 amino acids long. Trimming pared 0 bases from V and 3 bases from J, leaving 11 bases between. CDR1 is LGHDT, CDR2 YNNKEL, per germline (reference sequence). The chain's CDR3 is CASSQEPVSDYGYTF. The DNA for the CDR3 is TGTGCCAGCAGCCAAGAACCGGTCTCTGACTATGGCTACACCTTC.

The V and J genes are TRBV7-2 and TRBJ1-1, with D perhaps TRBD1 (5 bases). The germline gives CDR1 SGHTA, CDR2 FQGNSA. V lost 5 bases and J lost 1, with 14 bases in between. The CDR3 has 15 residues. The CDR3 here is CASSMGDLPNTEAFF. The CDR3 coding sequence is TGTGCCAGCAGCATGGGGGACCTACCGAACACTGAAGCTTTCTTT.

The rearrangement joins TRBV19 to TRBJ1-2; possibly TRBD1 for D (5 bases). Germline CDR1 reads LNHDA; CDR2 reads SQIVND (reference sequence). Trimming shortened V by 5 bases and J by 4 bases, and 17 bases separated the two germline ends. The CDR3 extends over 15 amino acids. CDR3 sequence (DNA): TGTGCCAGTAGTCTAACCTCCAGGGCGCTCTATGGCTACACCTTC. Its translation is CASSLTSRALYGYTF. Full variable domain (missing parts from reference TRBV19 and TRBJ1-2): DGGITQSPKYLFRKEGQNVTLSCEQNLNHDAMYWYRQDPGQGLRLIYYSQIVNDFQKGDIAEGYSVSREKKESFPLTVTSAQKNPTAFYLCASSLTSRALYGYTFGSGTRLTVV.